These 29 T cell receptor beta chains were all obtained from the same sample, sequenced in a study of blood T cell repertoires in COVID-19. Assay: immunoSEQ multiplex PCR; the TCRdb copy retains only in-frame clones and omits some. Of about 400,000 clones detected, roughly 88% appear once; the ten largest clones hold roughly 2%. Material: PBMCs or T cells enriched from blood (not recorded which). The source of these receptors is a woman aged 40-49 years with acute COVID-19.

This clone was detected once. The chain has TRBV3-1 (or the pseudogene TRBV3-2) and TRBJ1-3, with D possibly TRBD1 on 6 matching bases. CDR3 size: 15 residues. Germline assignment: CDR1 LGHDT and CDR2 YNNKEL (reference sequence). Between the trimmed V and J ends, which lost 1 base and 1 base, there was a span of 8 bases. DNA for the CDR3: TGTGCCAGCAGCCAAGGGACAGAGTCTGGAAACACCATATATTTT. Translation: CASSQGTESGNTIYF.

The chain employs TRBV30 and TRBJ2-1; 15 bases are shared with TRBD2. Germline CDR1 is GTSNPN and CDR2 is SVGIG (reference sequence). The CDR3 consists of 17 residues. V gave up 2 bases and J gave up 14 bases; unmatched junction bases: 16. The CDR3 DNA sequence: TGTGCCTGGAGTACCGGACTAGCGGGGGGGACTACTTTGGGAAAGTTCTTC. It yields the protein CAWSTGLAGGTTLGKFF.

This clone has more than one count but fewer than ten. This chain joins TRBV5-1 and TRBJ2-7, with TRBD1 matching 9 bases. The CDR3 runs to 14 residues. Unmatched junction bases numbered 7, after V lost 6 bases and J lost 3 bases. Germline loops: CDR1 SGHRS, CDR2 YFSETQ. CDR3 nucleotide sequence: TGCGCCAGCACCGACAGGGGGAATGGCTACGAGCAGTACTTC. It translates to CASTDRGNGYEQYF. The full variable domain, its missing parts supplied by reference TRBV5-1 and TRBJ2-7, is KAGVTQTPRYLIKTRGQQVTLSCSPISGHRSVSWYQQTPGQGLQFLFEYFSETQRNKGNFPGRFSGRQFSNSRSEMNVSTLELGDSALYLCASTDRGNGYEQYFGPGTRLTVT.

The V gene is TRBV3-1 (or the pseudogene TRBV3-2), the J gene TRBJ2-1, with 9 bases fitting TRBD2. V was pared by 3 bases and J by 4 bases, with 4 bases of the junction left unmatched. CDR1 and CDR2 from the germline V gene are LGHDT and YNNKEL (reference sequence). The CDR3 is 15 amino acids. CDR3 sequence reads: CASSHSGGRYNEQFF. The DNA of the CDR3 is TGTGCCAGCAGCCATAGCGGGGGCAGGTACAATGAGCAGTTCTTC.

The chain recombines TRBV11-2 with TRBJ1-2, with D perhaps TRBD1 (6 bases). The germline V gene encodes CDR1 SGHAT and CDR2 FQNNGV. V was clipped by 5 bases and J by 4 bases, with 17 bases between them. The CDR3 is 15 amino acids. The CDR3 bases are TGTGCCAGCAGCCCTAGGGGGGGGCCCGTCTATGGCTACACCTTC. This sequence encodes CASSPRGGPVYGYTF.

This clone was seen only once. The chain employs TRBV14 and TRBJ1-4; possible D gene TRBD1, 5 bases. The germline V gene encodes CDR1 SGHDN and CDR2 FVKESK. Deletions cut 0 bases from V and 7 bases from J, with 15 bases between. The CDR3 covers 16 residues. The CDR3 is CASSQDLAGVAEKLFF. The CDR3, as DNA: TGTGCCAGCAGCCAAGATCTGGCGGGGGTGGCTGAAAAACTGTTTTTT. Full variable domain (remainder filled in from reference TRBV14 and TRBJ1-4): EAGVTQFPSHSVIEKGQTVTLRCDPISGHDNLYWYRRVMGKEIKFLLHFVKESKQDESGMPNNRFLAERTGGTYSTLKVQPAELEDSGVYFCASSQDLAGVAEKLFFGSGTQLSVL.

The chain combines TRBV19 with TRBJ1-5; D is unclear. Trimming cost V 5 bases and J 5 bases, with 16 bases left between them. Looked up from germline, CDR1 is LNHDA and CDR2 is SQIVND (reference sequence). The CDR3 is made up of 15 amino acids. In DNA, the CDR3 is TGTGCCAGTAGTTCTCTCGGAAGAGGAGATCAGCCCCAGCATTTT. Protein product: CASSSLGRGDQPQHF.

The chain carries TRBV6-1 and TRBJ2-7; 7 nucleotides agree with TRBD1. Germline CDR1 MNHNS, CDR2 SASEGT. Trimming at V came to 1 base and at J to 5 bases, leaving 5 bases not matched to a gene. The length of the CDR3 is 14 residues. CDR3 DNA sequence: TGTGCCAGCAGTGAAGAAGACAGGGTTCACGAGCAGTACTTC. Translated: CASSEEDRVHEQYF.

The chain links TRBV24-1 to TRBJ2-1, with a weak D call TRBD1 (5 bases). The CDR3 has 15 amino acids. The ends were cut back, 3 bases at V and 4 bases at J, with 12 bases in the middle. CDR1 is KGHDR, CDR2 SFDVKD, per germline. The CDR3 here is CATSDTGLGYNEQFF. As DNA, the CDR3 is TGTGCCACCAGTGATACAGGCCTGGGGTACAATGAGCAGTTCTTC.

J is TRBJ2-2 and V is TRBV2; 7 positions match TRBD1. Germline CDR1 reads SNHLY; CDR2 reads FYNNEI. This CDR3 has 13 amino acids. V lost 6 bases and J lost 5; bases outside the gene matches: 3. The CDR3 nucleotides read TGTGCCAGCAGGGCGACAGGGACCGGGGAGCTGTTTTTT. Translating gives CASRATGTGELFF.

The rearrangement joins TRBV3-1 (or the pseudogene TRBV3-2) to TRBJ1-1; possibly TRBD1 for D (6 bases). Germline V CDR1 and CDR2: LGHDT, YNNKEL (reference sequence). V was trimmed by 3 bases and J by 5 bases, leaving 7 bases between them. This CDR3 is 12 amino acids long. DNA for the CDR3: TGTGCCAGCAGCCAGGGGACAACTGAAGCTTTCTTT. Its protein is CASSQGTTEAFF.

The J gene is TRBJ1-5, the V gene TRBV30; D gene ambiguous. This CDR3 region has 13 residues. The germline CDR1 and CDR2 sequences are GTSNPN and SVGIG (reference sequence). Trimming shortened V by 2 bases and J by 7 bases, and 12 bases separated the two germline ends. The CDR3 DNA reads TGTGCCTGGAGTCCCGGGGATGGGCAGCCCCAGCATTTT. Its protein product is CAWSPGDGQPQHF.

The chain employs TRBV9 and TRBJ2-5; TRBD2 aligns across 7 bases. With V trimmed by 4 bases and J by 5 bases, 14 bases remained unmatched. Germline values: CDR1 SGDLS, CDR2 YYNGEE. CDR3 length: 16 amino acids. The CDR3 region is CASSPTGGRLGETQYF. DNA for the CDR3: TGTGCCAGCAGCCCCACCGGGGGGAGATTAGGGGAGACCCAGTACTTC.

This chain connects TRBV5-4 to TRBJ2-2; maybe TRBD1 (5 bases). Trimming took 0 bases from V and 6 from J, leaving 12 bases between them. Germline CDR1 and CDR2: SGHNT and YYREEE (reference sequence). This CDR3 has 15 amino acids. Here the CDR3 reads CASSLGQFRAGELFF. CDR3 nucleotide sequence: TGTGCCAGCAGCTTGGGACAGTTTAGGGCCGGGGAGCTGTTTTTT.

The V and J genes are TRBV28 and TRBJ2-3; D ambiguous. The V and J ends lost 8 bases and 5 bases respectively, with 20 bases between them. Germline lookup yields CDR1 MDHEN and CDR2 SYDVKM. The CDR3 runs 15 residues. The CDR3 nucleotides are TGTGCCAGCGGTTCCCCCCTCGGGTTTGGAGATACGCAGTATTTT. Translation gives CASGSPLGFGDTQYF.

The rearrangement joins TRBV7-9 to TRBJ1-1; 8 positions agree with TRBD1. Trimming cost V 6 bases and J 6 bases; bases outside gene matches: 6. Per the germline V gene, CDR1 is SEHNR and CDR2 is FQNEAQ (reference sequence). The CDR3 totals 13 residues. The CDR3 region is CASRDRAEAEAFF. The CDR3 DNA follows: TGTGCCAGCAGGGACAGGGCCGAGGCTGAAGCTTTCTTT.

This clone was counted only a few times. The rearrangement joins TRBV5-4 to TRBJ2-7; 9 bases agree with TRBD2. After removal of 1 base from V and 4 bases from J, the junction contained 0 bases not matched to a gene. This CDR3 spans 13 amino acids. The germline gives CDR1 SGHNT, CDR2 YYREEE (reference sequence). In DNA, the CDR3 is TGTGCCAGCAGCTTGAGCGGGGGGTACGAGCAGTACTTC. Translating it yields CASSLSGGYEQYF.

CDR3 region: CSAAGVTEAFF. In nucleotides, the CDR3 is TGCAGTGCTGCAGGGGTCACTGAAGCTTTCTTT. The genes are TRBV20-1 and TRBJ1-1, with D perhaps matching TRBD1 (6 bases). V was cut by 5 bases and J by 4 bases, with 8 bases left in between. The CDR3 consists of 11 residues. Looked up from germline, CDR1 is DFQATT and CDR2 is SNEGSKA (reference sequence).

The V gene is TRBV6-1, the J gene TRBJ2-7; 7 bases map to TRBD1. The germline V gene encodes CDR1 MNHNS and CDR2 SASEGT. The ends lost 3 bases at V and 5 bases at J; junction bases unmatched: 7. The CDR3 is 14 amino acids. CDR3 in DNA: TGTGCCAGCAGTGAGTGGACAGGTTCCGACGAGCAGTACTTC. It encodes CASSEWTGSDEQYF.

The rearrangement uses TRBV29-1 and TRBJ2-3; 7 bases are a match to TRBD1. The CDR3 extends over 13 amino acids. The germline V gene encodes CDR1 SQVTM and CDR2 ANQGSEA. After removal of 4 bases from V and 2 bases from J, the junction contained 3 bases not matched to a gene. This CDR3 is CSVGEGATDTQYF. The CDR3 coding sequence is TGCAGCGTTGGAGAGGGGGCCACAGATACGCAGTATTTT.

V usage is TRBV18 and J usage is TRBJ2-5; D gene uncertain. Per the germline V gene, CDR1 is KGHSH and CDR2 is LQKENI. V shed 1 base and J shed 4 bases, with 10 bases lying between them. The CDR3 contains 14 residues. The CDR3 loop is CASSPRGSGETQYF. Here the CDR3 DNA reads TGTGCCAGCTCACCACGAGGATCGGGAGAGACCCAGTACTTC.

This clone has only one observation. This chain uses TRBV18 with TRBJ1-1; no firm D call. Trimming pared 3 bases from V and 4 bases from J, leaving 15 bases between. This CDR3 region has 15 residues. The germline V gene encodes CDR1 KGHSH and CDR2 LQKENI. Here the CDR3 DNA reads TGTGCCAGCTCACCGGTGGCAGTCGCTTCCACTGAAGCTTTCTTT. Translating gives CASSPVAVASTEAFF.

In this sample, this clone turned up once. The chain couples TRBV15 to TRBJ2-7; the D gene is possibly TRBD2 (6 bases). The CDR3 spans 14 residues. Trimming shortened V by 3 bases and J by 1 base, and 10 bases separated the two germline ends. Germline-derived CDR1 and CDR2 are LNHNV and YYDKDF (reference sequence). The CDR3 DNA sequence: TGTGCCACCAGCAGCGGGGACTGGTCCTACGAGCAGTACTTC. Translating gives CATSSGDWSYEQYF.

This clone was observed a single time. This chain uses TRBV2 with TRBJ1-4; 9 positions agree with TRBD1. The germline V gene encodes CDR1 SNHLY and CDR2 FYNNEI. The CDR3 runs to 14 residues. V lost 6 bases and J lost 7; bases outside the gene matches: 6. Here the CDR3 DNA reads TGTGCCAGCAGGGGACAGGGTCAAGGTGAAAAACTGTTTTTT. Protein product: CASRGQGQGEKLFF. The complete variable domain, with remaining parts taken from reference TRBV2 and TRBJ1-4, reads EPEVTQTPSHQVTQMGQEVILRCVPISNHLYFYWYRQILGQKVEFLVSFYNNEISEKSEIFDDQFSVERPDGSNFTLKIRSTKLEDSAMYFCASRGQGQGEKLFFGSGTQLSVL.

The rearrangement joins TRBV3-1 (or the pseudogene TRBV3-2) to TRBJ1-1; D is possibly TRBD1 (6 bases). CDR1 LGHDT and CDR2 YNNKEL come from the germline V gene (reference sequence). The CDR3 runs 13 residues. Trimming removed 7 bases from V and 1 base from J, with 10 bases in between. The CDR3: CASTGQKNTEAFF. The CDR3 DNA is TGTGCCAGCACGGGACAAAAGAACACTGAAGCTTTCTTT.

CDR3 sequence (DNA): TGTGCCAGCAGCTTGGGCGGGGTTCTCCTACCCTACGAGCAGTACTTC. It specifies CASSLGGVLLPYEQYF. J is TRBJ2-7 and V is TRBV5-6; a weak D match, TRBD2 (6 bases). V lost 0 bases and J 2 bases, leaving 15 bases between the germline ends. The germline V gene has CDR1 SGHDT and CDR2 YYEEEE. The CDR3 totals 16 residues.

CDR3 DNA sequence: TGCAGCGTTGAGACGAGGGCAGACCTAGCCAAAAACATTCAGTACTTC. Its translation: CSVETRADLAKNIQYF. The rearrangement joins TRBV29-1 to TRBJ2-4; D is possibly TRBD2 (5 bases). In germline, CDR1 is SQVTM, CDR2 ANQGSEA. This CDR3 has 16 residues. V lost 3 bases to trimming and J lost 0 bases, with 15 bases between them.

The genes are TRBV10-2 and TRBJ2-7; the match to TRBD1 covers 7 bases. V was clipped by 6 bases and J by 4 bases; unmatched bases: 9. The CDR3 is made up of 14 amino acids. The germline gives CDR1 WSHSY, CDR2 SAAADI. The CDR3 coding sequence is TGCGCCAGCAGCCAAGGGGGACAGCTTTACGAGCAGTACTTC. It specifies CASSQGGQLYEQYF.

V and J are TRBV30 and TRBJ2-3; 7 bases map to TRBD2. With V trimmed by 1 base and J by 2 bases, 3 bases remained unmatched. The CDR3 covers 14 residues. Germline lookup yields CDR1 GTSNPN and CDR2 SVGIG (reference sequence). The CDR3 here is CAWSAGGTTDTQYF. In nucleotides, the CDR3 is TGTGCCTGGAGTGCGGGGGGTACCACAGATACGCAGTATTTT.